The source of this T cell receptor beta chain is a study of CD8+CD57+ T cells in acquired aplastic anemia. Whole-study context: The DNA of sorted CD4+ and CD8+ cells averaged about 3 ug. Overall study results and limits: Patients had twenty-nine CD8+ CDR3 sequences in common with controls (the shared set).

This clonotype was recorded only once. The antigen is unknown. Compared with germline, one end of the junction differs, possibly owing to a read error. Profiles of TCR beta VDJ and CDR3 were generated from a genomic DNA template. TCRdb recomputed calls from the reads with MiXCR, one row per CDR3 protein. In the table there are fewer than 300,000 distinct CDR3 sequences, approximately 79% of which are singletons. Patients sequenced had flow cytometry evidence of CD8+CD57+ cell expansion. Patients were treatment-naive when blood was sampled. Germline CDR1 and CDR2: SGHTA and FQGNSA. There are 13 residues in the CDR3.

The sequenced sample was sorted CD4+, CD8+, or CD8+CD57+ T cells (not recorded which) from PBMCs. The rearrangement joins TRBV7-2 to TRBJ2-3; 8 bases line up with TRBD2. The clonotype was recovered from a human donor with aplastic anemia. CDR3 in DNA: TGTGCCAGCGGCGGGGGGCAGACAGCTACGCATGATTTT. Amino acid sequence: CASGGGQTATHDF.